The 16 T cell receptor beta chains reported below all come from one sample, sequenced in a study of blood T cells in healthy people across ages. Through a sample-barcoded 5' primer and a J-beta primer mix, a second PCR was run for about 7 to 12 cycles. TCRdb re-called the 5' RACE reads with MiXCR, one entry per CDR3 protein. The sample comprises roughly 1.5 million distinct CDR3 sequences, 35% to 45% of which are singletons, and under 5% rests with the top ten. The specimen was blood. The receptors were gathered from a woman aged 18 to 35 in good health.

The chain combines TRBV4-2 with TRBJ2-3, with 11 bases identical to TRBD2. CDR1 and CDR2 from the germline V gene are LGHNA and YNFKEQ. The CDR3 loop spans 17 amino acids. The J segment lost 4 bases and the V segment lost 0 bases, leaving 6 bases of the junction unmatched. The CDR3 DNA follows: TGTGCCAGCAGCCAAGATCCACTAGCGGGAGCGGCAGATACGCAGTATTTT. Amino acid sequence: CASSQDPLAGAADTQYF.

This rearrangement joins TRBV7-2 to TRBJ2-7; D may be TRBD1 or TRBD2 (5 bases each). Trimming shortened V by 5 bases and J by 1 base, and 18 bases separated the two germline ends. Germline CDR1 is SGHTA and CDR2 is FQGNSA. The CDR3 spans 16 residues. CDR3 in amino acids: CASSLPAGTPSYEQYF. In DNA, the CDR3 is TGTGCCAGCAGCCTTCCTGCCGGGACCCCTTCCTACGAGCAGTACTTC.

V gene TRBV20-1 combines with J gene TRBJ2-2, with TRBD2 identical over 9 bases. The CDR3 has 16 residues. Trimming cost V 2 bases and J 4 bases; bases outside gene matches: 8. Germline lookup yields CDR1 DFQATT and CDR2 SNEGSKA (reference sequence). CDR3 sequence reads: CSARSIGTSSTGELFF. The CDR3 region has the DNA TGCAGTGCTAGATCGATCGGGACTAGCTCCACCGGGGAGCTGTTTTTT.

This clonotype was seen just once. The J gene is TRBJ2-1, the V gene TRBV24-1, with D possibly TRBD1 on 6 matching bases. Germline V lookup: CDR1 KGHDR, CDR2 SFDVKD. This CDR3 contains 13 residues. Deletions cut 4 bases from V and 8 bases from J, with 11 bases between. CDR3 in DNA: TGTGCCACCAGTGACATAGGGGGTTATGAGCAGTTCTTC. Its translation is CATSDIGGYEQFF.

CDR3 in amino acids: CAISGHRKANYGYTF. Here the CDR3 DNA reads TGTGCCATCAGTGGCCACAGGAAAGCTAACTATGGCTACACCTTC. The gene calls are TRBV10-3 and TRBJ1-2; possibly TRBD1 for D (5 bases). Per the germline V gene, CDR1 is ENHRY and CDR2 is SYGVKD. Deletions cut 4 bases from V and 0 bases from J, with 12 bases between. This CDR3 is built from 15 residues.

The chain joins TRBV7-3 to TRBJ2-2; possibly TRBD1 for D (5 bases). Trimming took 6 bases from V and 6 from J, leaving 8 bases between them. CDR1 is SGHTA and CDR2 is FQGTGA in the germline V gene. The CDR3 spans 12 residues. This CDR3 is CASRQGPGELFF. CDR3 DNA: TGTGCCAGCAGGCAGGGTCCCGGGGAGCTGTTTTTT.

This clonotype appeared a few times. The chain recombines TRBV29-1 with TRBJ2-5; TRBD2 matches at 9 bases. TRBJ2-7 matches the DNA end more closely, so the J call is doubtful. The CDR3 is made up of 12 amino acids. Germline V lookup: CDR1 SQVTM, CDR2 ANQGSEA. CDR3 coding DNA: TGCAGCGCCCTATCGACTAGCGGCGAGCAGTACTTC. It codes for CSALSTSGEQYF.

This clonotype was counted only a few times. The limits of the CDR3 on the DNA are not certain, so only TCRdb's listed CDR3 is given. J is TRBJ2-7 and V is TRBV10-3; the D segment call TRBD1 is taken from the table without a DNA check. The CDR3 region is 15 residues in length, termini included. Germline CDR1 is ENHRY and CDR2 is SYGVKD. The CDR3 protein is CAISTSGAQPSEQYF.

This clonotype was counted only a few times. This rearrangement joins TRBV7-2 to TRBJ2-4, with 7 positions matching TRBD2. Per the germline V gene, CDR1 is SGHTA and CDR2 is FQGNSA. This CDR3 has 15 residues. Losses at the gene ends were 5 bases for V and 1 base for J; bases not matched to a gene: 5. The CDR3 loop is CASSDFSGAKNIQYF. In DNA form, the CDR3 reads TGTGCCAGCAGCGATTTTAGCGGGGCCAAAAACATTCAGTACTTC.

This rearrangement joins TRBV6-5 to TRBJ1-4, with D possibly being TRBD1 (5 bases). The CDR3 totals 18 residues. Germline V gene lookup returns CDR1 MNHEY and CDR2 SVGAGI. The germline V and J ends were trimmed by 0 bases and 8 bases, with 22 bases remaining between them. The CDR3 here is CASSYSILGAGLGEKLFF. DNA for the CDR3: TGTGCCAGCAGTTACTCGATACTTGGGGCAGGCCTAGGAGAAAAACTGTTTTTT.

The table lists this clonotype with a few counts. This sequence joins TRBV12-3 or TRBV12-4 and TRBJ2-3, with D tentatively TRBD2 (5 bases). V shed 7 bases and J shed 0 bases, with 11 bases lying between them. This CDR3 contains 14 residues. CDR3 DNA: TGTGCCAGCAAAGGAGGTATTAGCACAGATACGCAGTATTTT. This translates into CASKGGISTDTQYF.

Here the CDR3 reads CASRNRDDSYGYTF. In DNA form, the CDR3 reads TGTGCCAGCAGGAACAGGGATGATAGCTATGGCTACACCTTC. The V call is TRBV12-3 or TRBV12-4, the J call TRBJ1-2; a possible D gene is TRBD1 (6 bases). The CDR3 covers 14 residues. The V and J ends lost 6 bases and 4 bases respectively, with 15 bases between them.

This rearrangement joins TRBV3-1 to TRBJ2-5, with TRBD1 matching 8 bases. The J call may be incorrect, as the DNA end agrees better with TRBJ2-7. The V gene's germline CDR1 is LGHDT and CDR2 YNNKEL (reference sequence). The CDR3 has 13 residues. The CDR3 DNA reads TGTGCCAGCAGAAGAGACAGGGGCTTCGAGCAGTACTTC. Its protein product is CASRRDRGFEQYF.

The V gene is TRBV12-3 or TRBV12-4, the J gene TRBJ2-1, with a weak D call TRBD1 (6 bases). Trimming took 6 bases from V and 6 from J, leaving 18 bases between them. CDR3 size: 15 residues. The CDR3 loop is CASRPQGLGLNEQFF. The DNA of the CDR3 is TGTGCCAGCAGACCCCAGGGGCTTGGGCTCAATGAGCAGTTCTTC.

This clonotype was found a few times. The rearrangement uses TRBV11-3 and TRBJ2-1; D may correspond to TRBD1 or TRBD2 (7 bases each). The CDR3 covers 14 residues. Germline loops: CDR1 SGHNT, CDR2 YENEEA. V was shortened by 2 bases and J by 8 bases, with 13 bases between the two germline ends. The CDR3 nucleotides are TGTGCCAGCAGCTTAAGGTCAGGGGGGGATGAGCAGTTCTTC. Protein: CASSLRSGGDEQFF.

This clonotype has only a few counts. Here the CDR3 DNA reads TGTGCCAGCAGCCCTACCTGGACAGACGAGCAGTTCTTC. This gives the protein CASSPTWTDEQFF. This sequence joins TRBV13 and TRBJ2-1; D might be TRBD1 (6 bases). Germline CDR1 PRHDT, CDR2 FYEKMQ (reference sequence). The V gene lost 5 bases and the J gene lost 10 bases, with 15 bases spanning the gap. The CDR3 is made up of 13 amino acids. The full variable domain, its missing parts supplied by reference TRBV13 and TRBJ2-1, is AAGVIQSPRHLIKEKRETATLKCYPIPRHDTVYWYQQGPGQDPQFLISFYEKMQSDKGSIPDRFSAQQFSDYHSELNMSSLELGDSALYFCASSPTWTDEQFFGPGTRLTVL.